The 32 T cell receptor beta chains presented below share a single source sample, sequenced in a study of CD8+ T cells in alopecia areata. RNA was extracted and reverse transcribed into cDNA as the sequencing template. TCRdb's table, derived via immunoSEQ multiplex PCR, lists solely in-frame clones and lacks some. The data contain about 130,000 clones, 58% of them seen just once; the ten biggest clones take up roughly 4.8%. The material was CD4+ T cells sorted from blood, obtained at week 0. These receptors were taken from a human donor with alopecia areata.

This chain links TRBV7-9 with TRBJ2-1; 8 positions match TRBD2. With 5 bases clipped from V and 7 bases from J, the junction kept 13 bases outside the gene matches. Per the germline V gene, CDR1 is SEHNR and CDR2 is FQNEAQ (reference sequence). The CDR3 spans 16 residues. In nucleotides, the CDR3 is TGTGCCAGCAGCCTCCTTTTGGGGACTAGGGTTAATGAGCAGTTCTTC. This gives the protein CASSLLLGTRVNEQFF.

This clone was observed a handful of times. The rearrangement joins TRBV7-2 to TRBJ1-2; no clear D. This CDR3 spans 14 amino acids. Trimming left V 1 base short and J 5 bases short, with 11 bases between. Germline V gene data show CDR1 as SGHTA and CDR2 as FQGNSA. CDR3: CASSLGPGEYGYTF. The CDR3 coding sequence is TGTGCCAGCAGCTTAGGTCCCGGAGAATATGGCTACACCTTC.

This sequence joins TRBV5-1 and TRBJ2-7; 7 nucleotides align to TRBD2. From germline, CDR1 is SGHRS and CDR2 YFSETQ. This CDR3 region has 13 residues. V lost 0 bases, J lost 7 bases, and 4 bases stayed unmatched. CDR3 coding DNA: TGCGCCAGCAGCTTGGGGGGGACTACGGAGCAGTACTTC. Amino acids: CASSLGGTTEQYF.

This clone has only a few counts. The gene calls are TRBV10-3 and TRBJ2-7; 9 bases are a match to TRBD1. The CDR3 contains 16 residues. Germline V CDR1 and CDR2: ENHRY, SYGVKD. V trimming: 10 bases; J trimming: 2 bases; junction bases outside the gene matches: 15. The DNA of the CDR3 is TGTGCCACTTTCGAACCGGGACAGGGAGTTGCCTACGAGCAGTACTTC. Its translation: CATFEPGQGVAYEQYF.

There are a few counts of this clone. The chain carries TRBV27 and TRBJ2-3; D perhaps matches TRBD2 (6 bases). The V end lost 6 bases, the J end lost 0 bases, and 16 bases lay between the germline ends. The germline gives CDR1 MNHEY, CDR2 SMNVEV (reference sequence). This CDR3 region has 16 residues. In DNA, the CDR3 is TGTGCCAGCAGCCGCGACCTGGGACTCAGCACAGATACGCAGTATTTT. It is translated as CASSRDLGLSTDTQYF.

V gene TRBV28 combines with J gene TRBJ1-2; 8 bases match TRBD1. Germline-derived CDR1 and CDR2 are MDHEN and SYDVKM. Germline trimming cut 6 bases from V and 2 bases from J; bases unmatched to any gene: 5. CDR3 size: 14 residues. CDR3 residues: CASREGQANYGYTF. The CDR3, as DNA: TGTGCCAGCAGGGAGGGACAGGCGAACTATGGCTACACCTTC.

The chain links TRBV15 to TRBJ2-2; TRBD1 matches 8 bases. V trimming: 5 bases; J trimming: 7 bases; junction bases outside the gene matches: 6. Germline loops: CDR1 LNHNV, CDR2 YYDKDF (reference sequence). The CDR3 spans 14 residues. The CDR3, as DNA: TGTGCCACCAGCCTCGGACAGGGAATCGGGGAGCTGTTTTTT. It translates to CATSLGQGIGELFF.

The chain has TRBV11-2 and TRBJ2-1, with 9 bases fitting TRBD1. With 3 bases clipped from V and 0 bases from J, the junction kept 0 bases outside the gene matches. Germline V gene sequence: CDR1 SGHAT, CDR2 FQNNGV. This CDR3 spans 15 amino acids. The CDR3 loop reads CASSLTGGSYNEQFF. CDR3 bases: TGTGCCAGCAGCTTGACAGGGGGCTCCTACAATGAGCAGTTCTTC.

The V call is TRBV30, the J call TRBJ2-1; 10 bases agree with TRBD2. The CDR3 loop spans 13 amino acids. Germline V gene data show CDR1 as GTSNPN and CDR2 as SVGIG (reference sequence). V gave up 3 bases and J gave up 7 bases; unmatched junction bases: 3. CDR3 coding DNA: TGTGCCTGGAGGCTAGCGGGGGCTAATGAGCAGTTCTTC. Residues: CAWRLAGANEQFF.

This clone was seen only a few times. The V call is TRBV6-1, the J call TRBJ2-3; possibly TRBD1 or TRBD2 for D (5 bases each). This CDR3 is built from 16 residues. Trimming took off 0 bases at V and 7 bases at J, with 17 bases between the two ends. Germline V gene sequence: CDR1 MNHNS, CDR2 SASEGT. The CDR3 region has the DNA TGTGCCAGCAGTGAAGCGTCCGGGGCCCAGTCATATACGCAGTATTTT. It is translated as CASSEASGAQSYTQYF.

This clone occurred a few times. This chain uses TRBV28 with TRBJ2-5; D ambiguous. In germline, CDR1 is MDHEN, CDR2 SYDVKM. CDR3 length: 12 amino acids. The V end was cut by 2 bases, the J end by 5 bases, with 6 bases between. CDR3 amino acids: CASSLLRETQYF. The CDR3 nucleotides are TGTGCCAGCAGTTTACTCAGGGAGACCCAGTACTTC.

The V and J genes are TRBV5-1 and TRBJ2-3, with 9 bases that match TRBD2. The CDR3 is 19 residues long. CDR1 SGHRS and CDR2 YFSETQ come from the germline V gene. J lost 2 bases, V lost 4 bases, and 17 bases had no gene match. The DNA for the CDR3 is TGCGCCAGCAGCCGTTCCCCCGGTAGCGGGGGCGCTTCCACAGATACGCAGTATTTT. Amino acids: CASSRSPGSGGASTDTQYF.

The genes are TRBV10-3 and TRBJ1-5; 9 bases map to TRBD1. CDR3 size: 14 residues. Germline V gene lookup returns CDR1 ENHRY and CDR2 SYGVKD. Trimming took 5 bases from V and 4 from J; bases not matched to a gene: 3. CDR3 loop: CAISKTGGNQPQHF. The CDR3 DNA sequence: TGTGCCATCAGTAAGACAGGGGGTAATCAGCCCCAGCATTTT.

The V gene is TRBV30, the J gene TRBJ2-6; no clear D. The CDR3 is made up of 17 amino acids. CDR1 and CDR2 (germline): GTSNPN, SVGIG (reference sequence). Trimming left V 1 base short and J 1 base short, with 14 bases between. The CDR3 spells CAWSANRRLSGANVLTF. The CDR3 nucleotides are TGTGCCTGGAGTGCGAACCGGCGCCTTTCTGGGGCCAACGTCCTGACTTTC.

This sequence joins TRBV7-2 and TRBJ1-6; 8 bases match TRBD1. The CDR3 runs 13 residues. V was clipped by 5 bases and J by 18 bases; unmatched bases: 12. CDR1 is SGHTA, CDR2 FQGNSA, per germline. This chain's CDR3 is CASSLGQGRTTHF. CDR3 sequence (DNA): TGTGCCAGCAGCCTTGGACAGGGACGAACTACCCACTTT.

The chain combines TRBV9 with TRBJ1-2; D gene uncertain. The V end lost 4 bases, the J end lost 4 bases, and 17 bases lay between the germline ends. The V gene's germline CDR1 is SGDLS and CDR2 YYNGEE. The CDR3 covers 15 residues. CDR3: CASSRTQEIGYGYTF. CDR3 DNA sequence: TGTGCCAGCAGCCGAACCCAAGAAATCGGCTATGGCTACACCTTC.

This clone occurred a few times. V gene TRBV30 combines with J gene TRBJ1-4, with 7 bases lining up with TRBD1. This CDR3 spans 14 amino acids. The trim removed 5 bases at V and 6 bases at J, leaving 9 bases unmatched. CDR1 is GTSNPN, CDR2 SVGIG, per germline (reference sequence). CDR3 DNA sequence: TGTGCCTGGGTGAGACAGGGACTAGATGAAAAACTGTTTTTT. Translation gives CAWVRQGLDEKLFF.

This chain links TRBV29-1 with TRBJ2-3, with D perhaps TRBD1 (5 bases). The ends were cut back, 6 bases at V and 0 bases at J, with 16 bases in the middle. This CDR3 is 15 amino acids long. The germline CDR1 and CDR2 sequences are SQVTM and ANQGSEA. The CDR3 DNA is TGCAGCGTCGCCAGGGCCTACAAGAGCACAGATACGCAGTATTTT. It translates to CSVARAYKSTDTQYF.

The rearrangement links TRBV7-2 to TRBJ2-7, with no clear D. Trimming took 2 bases from V and 0 from J, leaving 5 bases between them. The CDR3 consists of 13 residues. Germline-derived CDR1 and CDR2 are SGHTA and FQGNSA. CDR3 sequence reads: CASSLFSSYEQYF. CDR3 DNA sequence: TGTGCCAGCAGCTTATTTAGCTCCTACGAGCAGTACTTC. The whole variable domain, filled in from reference TRBV7-2 and TRBJ2-7, reads GAGVSQSPSNKVTEKGKDVELRCDPISGHTALYWYRQSLGQGLEFLIYFQGNSAPDKSGLPSDRFSAERTGGSVSTLTIQRTQQEDSAVYLCASSLFSSYEQYFGPGTRLTVT.

The chain is built from TRBV6-5 and TRBJ1-1; D may be TRBD1 (6 bases). The V end lost 0 bases, the J end lost 4 bases, and 12 bases lay between the germline ends. The CDR3 totals 15 residues. Germline lookup yields CDR1 MNHEY and CDR2 SVGAGI. CDR3 amino acids: CASSYSMVRGTEAFF. The CDR3 DNA is TGTGCCAGCAGTTACTCGATGGTCAGGGGCACTGAAGCTTTCTTT.

The chain couples TRBV7-8 to TRBJ2-5; D uncertain. The CDR3 runs to 13 residues. The V gene lost 2 bases and the J gene lost 5 bases, with 9 bases spanning the gap. The germline CDR1 and CDR2 sequences are SGHVS and FQNEAQ. Here the CDR3 reads CASSLLTRETQYF. The CDR3 DNA follows: TGTGCCAGCAGCTTACTAACACGGGAGACCCAGTACTTC.

This chain connects TRBV30 to TRBJ1-1; no definite D call. Germline V gene sequence: CDR1 GTSNPN, CDR2 SVGIG (reference sequence). Trimming left V 0 bases short and J 1 base short, with 6 bases between. The CDR3 length is 13 residues. CDR3 sequence reads: CAWSVLENTEAFF. For the CDR3, the DNA is TGTGCCTGGAGTGTATTGGAGAACACTGAAGCTTTCTTT.

The chain recombines TRBV5-1 with TRBJ2-2; 7 bases fit TRBD1. There are 13 residues in the CDR3. CDR1 SGHRS and CDR2 YFSETQ come from the germline V gene. V lost 4 bases, J lost 8 bases, and 5 bases stayed unmatched. The CDR3 here is CASSTDRVGELFF. The CDR3 coding sequence is TGCGCCAGCAGCACCGACAGGGTTGGGGAGCTGTTTTTT.

The chain employs TRBV5-1 and TRBJ2-5; the D is unclear. V was trimmed by 2 bases and J by 2 bases, leaving 13 bases between them. The CDR3 runs 15 residues. Germline CDR1 SGHRS, CDR2 YFSETQ. Written as DNA, the CDR3 is TGCGCCAGCAGCTTAACACCGGGCGAACAAGAGACCCAGTACTTC. This codes for CASSLTPGEQETQYF.

This chain's CDR3 is CASSGRDREITDTQYF. CDR3 coding DNA: TGTGCCAGCTCAGGCCGGGACAGAGAGATCACAGATACGCAGTATTTT. J is TRBJ2-3 and V is TRBV18; TRBD1 matches 7 bases. CDR3 length: 16 residues. V gave up 5 bases and J gave up 2 bases; unmatched junction bases: 10. Germline V gives CDR1 KGHSH, CDR2 LQKENI.

The chain couples TRBV7-8 to TRBJ1-2, with a tentative D call TRBD1 (5 bases). Trimming took off 1 base at V and 3 bases at J, with 12 bases between the two ends. Germline V CDR1 and CDR2: SGHVS, FQNEAQ. The CDR3 runs to 15 residues. Here the CDR3 DNA reads TGTGCCAGCAGCTTAGTAGTTACAGGAGACTATGGCTACACCTTC. Translating it yields CASSLVVTGDYGYTF.

This clone was counted a single time. The V call is TRBV9, the J call TRBJ2-7; weak D call: TRBD1 (6 bases). The CDR3 totals 13 residues. CDR1 SGDLS and CDR2 YYNGEE come from the germline V gene. Trimming took 1 base from V and 7 from J, leaving 12 bases between them. CDR3 nucleotides: TGTGCCAGCAGCGTAAAGCAGGGGCTGGAGCAGTACTTC. This codes for CASSVKQGLEQYF.

The V gene is TRBV5-6, the J gene TRBJ2-5; D may be TRBD1 or TRBD2 (5 bases each). Germline V gene sequence: CDR1 SGHDT, CDR2 YYEEEE. This CDR3 region has 13 residues. Trimming stripped 1 base from V and 5 bases from J, with 9 bases between. The CDR3 nucleotides are TGTGCCAGCAGCTTGCAGAGGGGTGAGACCCAGTACTTC. Amino acid sequence: CASSLQRGETQYF.

The chain couples TRBV7-9 to TRBJ1-4; D gene unclear. Trimming removed 1 base from V and 8 bases from J, with 11 bases in between. Germline V gene data show CDR1 as SEHNR and CDR2 as FQNEAQ (reference sequence). This CDR3 contains 14 residues. The CDR3 nucleotides read TGTGCCAGCAGCTTAGTCGATGCTGGAGAAAAACTGTTTTTT. This codes for CASSLVDAGEKLFF. Complete variable domain (other parts from reference TRBV7-9 and TRBJ1-4): DTGVSQNPRHKITKRGQNVTFRCDPISEHNRLYWYRQTLGQGPEFLTYFQNEAQLEKSRLLSDRFSAERPKGSFSTLEIQRTEQGDSAMYLCASSLVDAGEKLFFGSGTQLSVL.

There are a few counts of this clone. The chain uses TRBV5-1 and TRBJ1-4; weak D call: TRBD1 (6 bases). V was cut by 0 bases and J by 8 bases, with 8 bases left in between. The germline V gene encodes CDR1 SGHRS and CDR2 YFSETQ. CDR3 length: 13 residues. The CDR3 coding sequence is TGCGCCAGCAGCTTGGAGGGGGGCGAAAAACTGTTTTTT. Residues: CASSLEGGEKLFF.

A few counts support this clone. This chain connects TRBV6-4 to TRBJ2-2; tentatively, D is TRBD1 (6 bases). The CDR3 has 14 amino acids. CDR1 is MRHNA and CDR2 is SNTAGT in the germline V gene. V shed 4 bases and J shed 2 bases, with 8 bases lying between them. For the CDR3, the DNA is TGTGCCAGCAGTGCGGACAGAAACACCGGGGAGCTGTTTTTT. This gives the protein CASSADRNTGELFF.

The V call is TRBV11-1, the J call TRBJ2-1; TRBD2 matches 9 bases. Trimming at V came to 4 bases and at J to 4 bases, leaving 14 bases not matched to a gene. Per the germline V gene, CDR1 is SGHAT and CDR2 is FQDESV (reference sequence). There are 18 residues in the CDR3. The DNA for the CDR3 is TGTGCCAGCAGCTCACAAAACCCCCTAGCGGGGATTTACAATGAGCAGTTCTTC. This sequence encodes CASSSQNPLAGIYNEQFF. The full variable domain, with the rest looked up from reference TRBV11-1 and TRBJ2-1, is EAEVAQSPRYKITEKSQAVAFWCDPISGHATLYWYRQILGQGPELLVQFQDESVVDDSQLPKDRFSAERLKGVDSTLKIQPAELGDSAMYLCASSSQNPLAGIYNEQFFGPGTRLTVL.